This T cell receptor beta chain was identified during a study of vaccination effects on CD4 cells after COVID-19. Study overall: It was a median of 72 days after the second dose that post-vaccine samples were obtained. Findings of the study overall: Convalescent patients were few in the study, and early post-infection timepoints were absent.

Assay: immunoSEQ multiplex PCR; the TCRdb copy retains only in-frame clones and omits some. Here the sample spans around 30,000 clones, roughly two thirds being singletons. This clone occurred a few times. What it binds is not known. The CDR3 covers 15 residues. The V gene's germline CDR1 is SGDLS and CDR2 YYNGEE. Trimming shortened V by 0 bases and J by 2 bases, and 10 bases separated the two germline ends. Antigen-specific CD4+ T cells were first expanded with viral peptide pools by the ViraFEST assay and only then sequenced. Culture proceeded for about 11 days, and CD4+ T cells were then isolated. Two-dose vaccination with either BNT162b2 or mRNA-1273 was given to the participants. Testing of the vaccine recipients showed negative nucleocapsid antibodies and no prior SARS-CoV-2 infection. After fewer than 2.5 million PBMC were placed in each well, they were cultured with approximately 10 IU/ml IL-2 and approximately 10 ug/ml peptides.

The starting material was CD4+ T cells from PBMCs cultured with HCoV-229E spike peptides, obtained after COVID-19 vaccination. This TCR came from a human donor who received a COVID-19 vaccine. V and J are TRBV9 and TRBJ2-3; D uncertain. The CDR3 here is CASSVGTLDTDTQYF. The CDR3 coding sequence is TGTGCCAGCAGCGTAGGTACGTTGGACACAGATACGCAGTATTTT.